These 20 T cell receptor beta chains share one sample of origin, sequenced in a study of beta chain features in type 1 diabetes. The investigators reverse transcribed all of the isolated RNA, so they sequenced expressed TCRB transcripts. The table came from immunoSEQ multiplex PCR; TCRdb's copy has only in-frame clones and leaves some out. The sample consists of approximately 160,000 clones, around 63% of them appearing once. Broader study findings: Among all four CD4+ subsets, Type 1 diabetes patients had TCRB CDR3s that were moderately but significantly shorter.

Their target antigens are unknown. Material for sequencing was naive CD4+ T cells from blood. The source is a man between 25 and 39 years old with type 1 diabetes.

This clone was found a few times. The rearrangement links TRBV18 to TRBJ2-1, with 12 bases fitting TRBD1. V trimming: 1 base; J trimming: 9 bases; junction bases outside the gene matches: 10. Germline CDR1 and CDR2: KGHSH and LQKENI. The CDR3 consists of 17 residues. CDR3 protein: CASSPLPGTGGLGEQFF. CDR3 nucleotide sequence: TGTGCCAGCTCACCACTCCCCGGGACAGGGGGCTTGGGTGAGCAGTTCTTC.

The chain uses TRBV30 and TRBJ2-7; TRBD2 might be the D (5 bases). V lost 6 bases and J lost 6, with 12 bases in between. The CDR3 has 11 residues. From germline, CDR1 is GTSNPN and CDR2 SVGIG (reference sequence). The CDR3 region is CACTREGEQYF. The CDR3 DNA reads TGTGCCTGCACAAGAGAGGGCGAGCAGTACTTC.

This clone was counted only a few times. The chain recombines TRBV25-1 with TRBJ2-5; D is unresolved. The CDR3 loop spans 16 amino acids. Germline CDR1 reads MGHDK; CDR2 reads SYGVNS. Trimming removed 4 bases from V and 1 base from J, with 16 bases in between. CDR3 sequence (DNA): TGTGCCAGCAGTGCGGGCGCGAGCTCTTTCCAAGAGACCCAGTACTTC. This translates into CASSAGASSFQETQYF. Supplemented by reference TRBV25-1 and TRBJ2-5, the full variable domain reads EADIYQTPRYLVIGTGKKITLECSQTMGHDKMYWYQQDPGMELHLIHYSYGVNSTEKGDLSSESTVSRIRTEHFPLTLESARPSHTSQYLCASSAGASSFQETQYFGPGTRLLVL.

This rearrangement joins TRBV20-1 to TRBJ2-7; tentatively, D is TRBD2 (5 bases). With 1 base removed from V and 8 bases from J, the gap between germline ends came to 6 bases. The CDR3 loop spans 10 amino acids. The germline CDR1 and CDR2 sequences are DFQATT and SNEGSKA (reference sequence). The CDR3 here is CSARAGKQYF. The CDR3 DNA sequence: TGCAGTGCTAGAGCCGGGAAGCAGTACTTC.

V gene TRBV30 combines with J gene TRBJ2-7; D could derive from TRBD1 or TRBD2 (5 bases each). The CDR3 spans 15 residues. Trimming pared 1 base from V and 4 bases from J, leaving 17 bases between. Germline values: CDR1 GTSNPN, CDR2 SVGIG (reference sequence). The chain's CDR3 is CAWSAPGTYLYEQYF. Written as DNA, the CDR3 is TGTGCCTGGAGTGCGCCTGGGACGTATCTTTACGAGCAGTACTTC.

The genes are TRBV28 and TRBJ2-1, with D unresolved. This CDR3 region has 12 residues. The V end lost 7 bases, the J end lost 4 bases, and 8 bases lay between the germline ends. CDR1 and CDR2 (germline): MDHEN, SYDVKM. Here the CDR3 DNA reads TGTGCCAGCACCTGGGGTTACAATGAGCAGTTCTTC. Its protein is CASTWGYNEQFF.

Written as DNA, the CDR3 is TGCAGCGTTGCGGAGTTGTCTGGAAACACCATATATTTT. This sequence encodes CSVAELSGNTIYF. This chain uses TRBV29-1 with TRBJ1-3; D not resolved. This CDR3 has 13 amino acids. The V gene lost 4 bases and the J gene lost 1 base, with 8 bases spanning the gap. Germline V gives CDR1 SQVTM, CDR2 ANQGSEA. The entire variable domain, with the rest obtained from reference TRBV29-1 and TRBJ1-3, is as follows: SAVISQKPSRDICQRGTSLTIQCQVDSQVTMMFWYRQQPGQSLTLIATANQGSEATYESGFVIDKFPISRPNLTFSTLTVSNMSPEDSSIYLCSVAELSGNTIYFGEGSWLTVV.

This clone occurred once. The CDR3 nucleotides read TGCGCCAGCAGCCAAGAGGGACAGGGGAATTCACCCCTCCACTTT. Translation gives CASSQEGQGNSPLHF. This chain joins TRBV4-3 and TRBJ1-6, with 10 bases fitting TRBD1. Trimming removed 0 bases from V and 7 bases from J; junction bases left unmatched: 0. This CDR3 is 15 amino acids long. Germline V lookup: CDR1 LGHNA, CDR2 YSLEER.

The J gene is TRBJ1-1, the V gene TRBV25-1, with TRBD1 as a possible D gene (5 bases). This CDR3 region has 14 residues. Germline-derived CDR1 and CDR2 are MGHDK and SYGVNS. V was pared by 8 bases and J by 1 base, with 14 bases between. Here the CDR3 reads CASRPGTANTEAFF. Here the CDR3 DNA reads TGTGCCAGCCGCCCCGGGACGGCGAACACTGAAGCTTTCTTT.

This chain links TRBV29-1 with TRBJ2-1; 7 bases are a match to TRBD1. The CDR3 has 11 amino acids. In germline, CDR1 is SQVTM, CDR2 ANQGSEA. V dropped 4 bases and J dropped 7; count of bases not matched to a gene: 1. CDR3 DNA: TGCAGCGTTGGCAGGGGGAATGAGCAGTTCTTC. It is translated as CSVGRGNEQFF.

The rearrangement links TRBV9 to TRBJ1-3; the D gene is possibly TRBD1 (6 bases). CDR3 length: 14 amino acids. CDR1 is SGDLS, CDR2 YYNGEE, per germline. The germline V and J ends were trimmed by 5 bases and 1 base, with 10 bases remaining between them. As DNA, the CDR3 is TGTGCCAGCAGTGACCAGGGGTCTGGAAACACCATATATTTT. Its protein product is CASSDQGSGNTIYF. Filled out from reference TRBV9 and TRBJ1-3, the complete variable domain reads DSGVTQTPKHLITATGQRVTLRCSPRSGDLSVYWYQQSLDQGLQFLIQYYNGEERAKGNILERFSAQQFPDLHSELNLSSLELGDSALYFCASSDQGSGNTIYFGEGSWLTVV.

The chain has TRBV10-3 and TRBJ2-1; D unclear. The V gene's germline CDR1 is ENHRY and CDR2 SYGVKD. CDR3 length equals 13 residues. The V gene lost 11 bases and the J gene lost 4 bases, with 15 bases spanning the gap. The chain's CDR3 is CAANPGGYNEQFF. CDR3 nucleotide sequence: TGTGCCGCCAACCCGGGCGGATACAATGAGCAGTTCTTC.

This clone has just a few counts. The chain joins TRBV29-1 to TRBJ2-5, with 8 bases fitting TRBD1. The CDR3 has 13 amino acids. The germline gives CDR1 SQVTM, CDR2 ANQGSEA. Trimming at V came to 6 bases and at J to 1 base, leaving 4 bases not matched to a gene. CDR3 protein: CSVGQAAQETQYF. In DNA form, the CDR3 reads TGCAGCGTGGGACAGGCAGCCCAAGAGACCCAGTACTTC.

There are a few counts of this clone. J is TRBJ2-7 and V is TRBV29-1, with D possibly TRBD2 on 6 matching bases. Trimming removed 3 bases at V and 2 bases at J, with 11 bases between. The CDR3 is made up of 13 amino acids. CDR1 and CDR2 (germline): SQVTM, ANQGSEA. CDR3 DNA sequence: TGCAGCGTTGACCGGGGGACCCCCTACGAGCAGTACTTC. This translates into CSVDRGTPYEQYF.

CDR3 region: CASSNGLGTEAFF. Here the CDR3 DNA reads TGTGCCAGCAGCAATGGCCTGGGCACTGAAGCTTTCTTT. This rearrangement joins TRBV14 to TRBJ1-1; D gene uncertain. V gave up 5 bases and J gave up 4 bases, with 11 bases separating them. The CDR3 runs 13 residues. The V gene's germline CDR1 is SGHDN and CDR2 FVKESK.

This chain joins TRBV30 and TRBJ2-7; a possible D gene is TRBD1 (6 bases). This CDR3 is 16 amino acids long. Germline lookup yields CDR1 GTSNPN and CDR2 SVGIG (reference sequence). V gave up 0 bases and J gave up 3 bases, with 18 bases separating them. The CDR3 sequence is CAWSVGRDTRFYEQYF. As DNA, the CDR3 is TGTGCCTGGAGTGTAGGAAGGGACACCAGGTTCTACGAGCAGTACTTC.

The chain carries TRBV7-2 and TRBJ2-3; D gene unclear. Germline CDR1 SGHTA, CDR2 FQGNSA. V lost 2 bases and J lost 5, with 11 bases in between. The CDR3 loop spans 14 amino acids. The CDR3 DNA reads as TGTGCCAGCAGCTTAAAAGGCCTGTTAGATACGCAGTATTTT. Translation: CASSLKGLLDTQYF. The entire variable domain, with the rest obtained from reference TRBV7-2 and TRBJ2-3, is as follows: GAGVSQSPSNKVTEKGKDVELRCDPISGHTALYWYRQSLGQGLEFLIYFQGNSAPDKSGLPSDRFSAERTGGSVSTLTIQRTQQEDSAVYLCASSLKGLLDTQYFGPGTRLTVL.

V and J are TRBV2 and TRBJ2-5; 9 bases agree with TRBD1. Germline CDR1 and CDR2: SNHLY and FYNNEI. The CDR3 has 15 residues. Losses at the gene ends were 6 bases for V and 1 base for J; bases not matched to a gene: 6. The CDR3 protein is CASSPQGAPQETQYF. In DNA form, the CDR3 reads TGTGCCAGCAGCCCACAGGGGGCTCCCCAAGAGACCCAGTACTTC.

This rearrangement joins TRBV29-1 to TRBJ2-7; 11 positions agree with TRBD1. The CDR3 covers 13 residues. The V gene end was trimmed by 4 bases and the J gene end by 2 bases; junction bases not matched to a gene: 1. The germline gives CDR1 SQVTM, CDR2 ANQGSEA. For the CDR3, the DNA is TGCAGCGTTGGGGACAGGGGGACCTACGAGCAGTACTTC. It codes for CSVGDRGTYEQYF.

The chain carries TRBV7-6 and TRBJ2-7, with TRBD2 as a possible D gene (6 bases). Germline lookup yields CDR1 SGHVS and CDR2 FNYEAQ. Trimming stripped 2 bases from V and 6 bases from J, with 14 bases between. The CDR3 has 14 residues. This CDR3 is CASSLSGYGSEQYF. In DNA, the CDR3 is TGTGCCAGCAGCTTATCCGGTTACGGGAGCGAGCAGTACTTC. The full variable domain, in which reference TRBV7-6 and TRBJ2-7 provide the parts outside the CDR3, is GAGVSQSPRYKVTKRGQDVALRCDPISGHVSLYWYRQALGQGPEFLTYFNYEAQQDKSGLPNDRFSAERPEGSISTLTIQRTEQRDSAMYRCASSLSGYGSEQYFGPGTRLTVT.